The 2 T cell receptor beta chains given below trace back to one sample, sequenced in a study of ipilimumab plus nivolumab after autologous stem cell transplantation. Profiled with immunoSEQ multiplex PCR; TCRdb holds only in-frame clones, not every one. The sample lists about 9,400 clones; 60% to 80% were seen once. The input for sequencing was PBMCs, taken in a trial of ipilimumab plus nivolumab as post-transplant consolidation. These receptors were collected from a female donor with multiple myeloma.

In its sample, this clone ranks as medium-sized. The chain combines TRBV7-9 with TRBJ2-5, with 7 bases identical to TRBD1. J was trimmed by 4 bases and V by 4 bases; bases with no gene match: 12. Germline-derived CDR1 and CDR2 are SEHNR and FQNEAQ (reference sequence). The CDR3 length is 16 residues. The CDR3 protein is CASSSQGVIRLETQYF. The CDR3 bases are TGTGCCAGCAGCTCCCAGGGGGTAATACGGCTAGAGACCCAGTACTTC.

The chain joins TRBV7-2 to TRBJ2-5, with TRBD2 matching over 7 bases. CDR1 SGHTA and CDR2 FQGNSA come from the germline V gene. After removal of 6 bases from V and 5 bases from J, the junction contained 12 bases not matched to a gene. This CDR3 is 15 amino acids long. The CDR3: CASRPSGAGRETQYF. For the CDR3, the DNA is TGTGCCAGCAGACCGAGCGGGGCGGGGCGGGAGACCCAGTACTTC.